The rows below give T cell receptor beta chains drawn from one sample of a study of T-cell reconstitution after alpha-beta-depleted transplantation in children. Via MiXCR, TCRdb re-called the PCR reads, giving one row per CDR3 protein. The sample lists 490,000 or so distinct CDR3 sequences, roughly an eighth occurring once. The sample was PBMCs from the stem cell graft donor, taken from the stem cell graft. The origin of the receptors is a human donor who donated a stem cell graft to a child with combined immunodeficiency. The CDR3 runs from the conserved cysteine through the conserved F or W. D genes are given only for firm matches. Some rows have no size entry. The others give once, few or many, or a class for an expanded clone.

clone_size	v_call	j_call	cdr3_length	d_call	cdr3_nt	cdr3_aa
NA	TRBV6-5	TRBJ2-7	15	TRBD1	TGTGCCAGCAGTAACTCAGGGACAGGATCCTACGAGCAGTACTTC	CASSNSGTGSYEQYF
many	TRBV20-1	TRBJ2-1	14	TRBD1	TGCAGTGCTATAGGACAGGGTGGGACGGATGAGCAGTTCTTC	CSAIGQGGTDEQFF
NA	TRBV15	TRBJ2-1	15	NA	TGTGCCACCAGCAGAGATTTAATGGGATACAATGAGCAGTTCTTC	CATSRDLMGYNEQFF
many	TRBV24-1	TRBJ2-1	13	NA	TGTGCCACCAGTGTTTGGGAGGCAGGTGAGCAGTTCTTC	CATSVWEAGEQFF
many	TRBV15	TRBJ2-4	15	NA	TGTGCCACCAGCAAAATGGACAGAAGAGGAAACATTCAGTACTTC	CATSKMDRRGNIQYF
few	TRBV13	TRBJ2-2	18	NA	TGTGCCAGCAGCCCCCCCAGACAAATGATTAGCGACACCGGGGAGCTGTTTTTT	CASSPPRQMISDTGELFF
NA	TRBV19	TRBJ2-2	14	NA	TGTGCCAGTAAAAGGGAGGCGAACACCGGGGAGCTGTTTTTT	CASKREANTGELFF
many	TRBV15	TRBJ1-5	14	NA	TGTGCCACCAGCAGCTTGTATAGCAATCAGCCCCAGCATTTT	CATSSLYSNQPQHF
few	TRBV7-8	TRBJ1-5	16	NA	TGTGCCAGCAGCCCCCAGAGGGTTGAGAGCAATCAGCCCCAGCATTTT	CASSPQRVESNQPQHF
few	TRBV12-3/TRBV12-4	TRBJ1-2	15	NA	TGTGCCAGCAGCCGAGACGTCAGGGATTACTATGGCTACACCTTC	CASSRDVRDYYGYTF
few	TRBV28	TRBJ2-3	16	NA	TGTGCCAGCAGTTACGCAAAAGGGGGGTCGACAGATACGCAGTATTTT	CASSYAKGGSTDTQYF
NA	TRBV27	TRBJ2-7	15	TRBD1	TGTGCCAGCAGTTGGGGACAGGTGCCTACTCGCGAGCAGTACTTC	CASSWGQVPTREQYF
NA	TRBV20-1	TRBJ1-6	16	TRBD1	TGCAGTGCTAGAGAGGGACAGAACTCCTATAATTCACCCCTCCACTTT	CSAREGQNSYNSPLHF
NA	TRBV7-2	TRBJ1-1	15	NA	TGTGCCAGCAGCGAGATCATAGGGGCGGGCACTGAAGCTTTCTTT	CASSEIIGAGTEAFF
few	TRBV11-2	TRBJ1-2	16	NA	TGTGCCAGCAGCACTAGTGGGGCGGGGAGAAACTATGGCTACACCTTC	CASSTSGAGRNYGYTF
NA	TRBV10-3	TRBJ2-7	14	NA	TGTGCCATCAGGATTAGCGGAAACTCCTACGAGCAGTACTTC	CAIRISGNSYEQYF
few	TRBV5-1	TRBJ2-3	16	TRBD1	TGCGCCAGCAGCCTGACCGGGACAGAGGGCACAGATACGCAGTATTTT	CASSLTGTEGTDTQYF